This T cell receptor (beta chain) derives from a study of OX40 agonist ivuxolimab in advanced cancers. Blood draws occurred at baseline, cycle 4 day 1, and cycle 7 day 1. Only in-frame clones appear in the TCRdb table, and some are missing; sequencing was by immunoSEQ multiplex PCR. The sample has approximately 64,000 clones, about nine tenths seen once. Germline CDR1 LGHNA, CDR2 YNFKEQ. V lost 4 bases and J lost 4; bases outside the gene matches: 6. The CDR3 consists of 17 residues. The sequence derives from an adult with an advanced solid tumor such as melanoma, head and neck, liver or kidney cancer. Source: CD4+ or CD8+ T cells sorted from blood, taken in a trial of the OX40 agonist ivuxolimab. The chain has TRBV4-2 and TRBJ2-3, with 15 positions matching TRBD2. The CDR3 is CASSLGLAGGRADTQYF. CDR3 sequence (DNA): TGTGCCAGCAGCCTTGGACTAGCGGGGGGGCGGGCAGATACGCAGTATTTT.